The 27 T cell receptor beta chains reported below all come from one sample, sequenced in a study of blood T cell repertoires in COVID-19. The table came from immunoSEQ multiplex PCR; TCRdb's copy has only in-frame clones and leaves some out. The repertoire holds some 45,000 clones, with 83% as singletons. The sequenced sample was peripheral blood. The source is a man older than 75 in a cohort sampled during active COVID-19.

The chain employs TRBV9 and TRBJ2-5, with 14 bases aligning to TRBD2. CDR1 and CDR2 from the germline V gene are SGDLS and YYNGEE. J lost 2 bases, V lost 4 bases, and 10 bases had no gene match. The CDR3 length is 18 residues. Written as DNA, the CDR3 is TGTGCCAGCAGCAAGGGACTAGCGGGAGAGGGGGGGCAAGAGACCCAGTACTTC. Residues: CASSKGLAGEGGQETQYF.

V usage is TRBV4-2 and J usage is TRBJ1-5; TRBD1 might be the D (6 bases). CDR1 and CDR2 (germline): LGHNA, YNFKEQ. V dropped 4 bases and J dropped 5 bases, with 9 bases sitting between them. The CDR3 totals 13 residues. The CDR3 is CASSRPGDQPQHF. Here the CDR3 DNA reads TGTGCCAGCAGCCGTCCAGGGGATCAGCCCCAGCATTTT.

V is TRBV13 and J is TRBJ2-7, with 9 bases fitting TRBD1. The length of the CDR3 is 20 residues. The germline V gene encodes CDR1 PRHDT and CDR2 FYEKMQ (reference sequence). V lost 2 bases, J lost 4 bases, and 21 bases stayed unmatched. CDR3 loop: CASSLFHGTPDGTGLYEQYF. CDR3 sequence (DNA): TGTGCCAGCAGCTTATTTCATGGTACCCCAGACGGGACAGGGTTATACGAGCAGTACTTC.

The chain has TRBV28 and TRBJ2-1; D gene ambiguous. The CDR3 runs 11 residues. The germline V and J ends were trimmed by 10 bases and 9 bases, with 13 bases remaining between them. CDR1 MDHEN and CDR2 SYDVKM come from the germline V gene. CDR3 DNA: TGTGCCACCCGAATAGGCGGTGAGCAGTTCTTC. Protein: CATRIGGEQFF.

This chain uses TRBV21-1 with TRBJ2-5; TRBD1 is the table's D call, not checked against the DNA. TRBV21-1 is reported as a pseudogene. The CDR3 is 16 residues long. The CDR3 DNA is TGTGCCAGCAGCCCCCGGGACAGGGGGTTTTCGGAGACCCAGTACTTC. The encoded protein is CASSPRDRGFSETQYF.

This chain joins TRBV2 and TRBJ2-5; 9 bases are a match to TRBD1. The CDR3 is 15 amino acids. Germline CDR1 is SNHLY and CDR2 is FYNNEI. V was pared by 8 bases and J by 0 bases, with 7 bases of the junction left unmatched. This CDR3 reads CASGGQGRYQETQYF. The CDR3 DNA reads TGTGCCAGCGGTGGACAGGGGAGGTACCAAGAGACCCAGTACTTC.

The J gene is TRBJ1-1, the V gene TRBV6-2 or TRBV6-3; possible D gene TRBD1, 6 bases. CDR3 length equals 15 residues. Germline V gene data show CDR1 as MNHEY and CDR2 as SVGEGT. Deletions cut 5 bases from V and 11 bases from J, with 24 bases between. In DNA, the CDR3 is TGTGCCAGCAGTCAGAAAAACTGGGTGAGGACAGCGGCTTTCTTT. Amino acid sequence: CASSQKNWVRTAAFF.

The rearrangement joins TRBV5-1 to TRBJ2-6, with D possibly being TRBD2 (6 bases). V was trimmed by 3 bases and J by 0 bases, leaving 10 bases between them. CDR3 length: 16 amino acids. Looked up from germline, CDR1 is SGHRS and CDR2 is YFSETQ. The CDR3 coding sequence is TGCGCCAGCAGCTGGGACTTTCGCTCTGGGGCCAACGTCCTGACTTTC. Translated, it gives CASSWDFRSGANVLTF.

Only one count was recorded for this clone. V is TRBV25-1 and J is TRBJ2-7; tentative D call: TRBD1 (5 bases). Trimming shortened V by 3 bases and J by 3 bases, and 21 bases separated the two germline ends. Looked up from germline, CDR1 is MGHDK and CDR2 is SYGVNS. This CDR3 spans 17 amino acids. The CDR3 DNA is TGTGCCAGCAGTGACCTCTTTTTCGTAGACAGTCACTACGAGCAGTACTTC. It translates to CASSDLFFVDSHYEQYF.

The J gene is TRBJ1-4, the V gene TRBV3-1 (or the pseudogene TRBV3-2), with 8 bases matching TRBD1. Per germline, CDR1 LGHDT and CDR2 YNNKEL (reference sequence). The CDR3 loop spans 18 amino acids. V lost 1 base, J lost 5 bases, and 12 bases stayed unmatched. The CDR3 DNA follows: TGTGCCAGCAGCCAAGCACGGGACAGGCTCCGCCAAAATGAAAAACTGTTTTTT. Encoded protein: CASSQARDRLRQNEKLFF.

The rearrangement links TRBV19 to TRBJ1-2; tentative D call: TRBD1 (6 bases). Germline V CDR1 and CDR2: LNHDA, SQIVND (reference sequence). V lost 0 bases and J 5 bases, leaving 13 bases between the germline ends. The CDR3 consists of 15 residues. The CDR3 is CASSIDRTERYGYTF. In DNA form, the CDR3 reads TGTGCCAGTAGTATAGACAGGACAGAACGGTATGGCTACACCTTC.

Here the CDR3 DNA reads TGCGCCAGCAGCGGCGGAGCGCTAGTCTACTCCGGGGAGCTGTTTTTT. This codes for CASSGGALVYSGELFF. The chain employs TRBV5-1 and TRBJ2-2; the D is unclear. This CDR3 spans 16 amino acids. CDR1 and CDR2 (germline): SGHRS, YFSETQ. V dropped 4 bases and J dropped 6 bases, with 19 bases sitting between them.

This clone was picked up a small number of times. The gene calls are TRBV7-2 and TRBJ2-7, with D possibly being TRBD1 (5 bases). CDR3 size: 13 residues. V was trimmed by 3 bases and J by 5 bases, leaving 11 bases between them. Looked up from germline, CDR1 is SGHTA and CDR2 is FQGNSA. The CDR3 loop is CASSFWQGHEQYF. CDR3 sequence (DNA): TGTGCCAGCAGCTTCTGGCAGGGCCACGAGCAGTACTTC. Together with reference TRBV7-2 and TRBJ2-7, the CDR3 gives the full variable domain: GAGVSQSPSNKVTEKGKDVELRCDPISGHTALYWYRQSLGQGLEFLIYFQGNSAPDKSGLPSDRFSAERTGGSVSTLTIQRTQQEDSAVYLCASSFWQGHEQYFGPGTRLTVT.

The chain carries TRBV18 and TRBJ1-2; D may be TRBD1 (5 bases). The CDR3 consists of 16 residues. Trimming left V 1 base short and J 8 bases short, with 20 bases between. Per germline, CDR1 KGHSH and CDR2 LQKENI. This CDR3 is CASSPQWGAYGEGYTF. CDR3 sequence (DNA): TGTGCCAGCTCACCACAATGGGGCGCCTATGGTGAAGGCTACACCTTC. The entire variable domain, with the rest obtained from reference TRBV18 and TRBJ1-2, is as follows: NAGVMQNPRHLVRRRGQEARLRCSPMKGHSHVYWYRQLPEEGLKFMVYLQKENIIDESGMPKERFSAEFPKEGPSILRIQQVVRGDSAAYFCASSPQWGAYGEGYTFGSGTRLTVV.

The rearrangement joins TRBV28 to TRBJ2-7, with 7 bases aligning to TRBD1. The CDR3 is 12 amino acids. Germline V gene sequence: CDR1 MDHEN, CDR2 SYDVKM. The V segment lost 6 bases and the J segment 4 bases; nucleotides outside the gene matches: 3. The CDR3 loop reads CASSQTGYEQYF. CDR3 DNA sequence: TGTGCCAGCAGCCAGACAGGGTACGAGCAGTACTTC.

The V call is TRBV10-3, the J call TRBJ2-7, with no clear D. V was cut by 1 base and J by 7 bases, with 8 bases left in between. Germline CDR1 and CDR2: ENHRY and SYGVKD. The CDR3 contains 12 residues. The CDR3 region has the DNA TGTGCCATCAGTGAGTTCCCTAAGGAGCAGTACTTC. This gives the protein CAISEFPKEQYF.

The chain employs TRBV6-2 or TRBV6-3 and TRBJ1-4; no firm D call. The V end was cut by 6 bases, the J end by 6 bases, with 14 bases between. Germline V gives CDR1 MNHEY, CDR2 SVGEGT. The CDR3 contains 14 residues. The CDR3 nucleotides are TGTGCCAGCAGCGACCTCGGCGGGGATGAAAAACTGTTTTTT. This translates into CASSDLGGDEKLFF.

This clone has a single count. V usage is TRBV30 and J usage is TRBJ2-3, with D perhaps matching TRBD1 (6 bases). The V gene lost 4 bases and the J gene lost 5 bases, with 16 bases spanning the gap. CDR1 and CDR2 (germline): GTSNPN, SVGIG (reference sequence). The CDR3 is made up of 14 amino acids. The CDR3 here is CAWNLDLGGDTQYF. CDR3 in DNA: TGTGCCTGGAACCTGGACCTAGGGGGAGATACGCAGTATTTT.

The rearrangement uses TRBV6-2 or TRBV6-3 and TRBJ1-2, with 7 bases that match TRBD1. After removal of 4 bases from V and 2 bases from J, the junction contained 7 bases not matched to a gene. The CDR3 sequence is 15 residues long. Germline lookup yields CDR1 MNHEY and CDR2 SVGEGT. CDR3 amino acids: CASSSTWTGNYGYTF. Written as DNA, the CDR3 is TGTGCCAGCAGTTCCACTTGGACAGGAAACTATGGCTACACCTTC.

This rearrangement joins TRBV11-2 to TRBJ2-7; maybe TRBD1 (6 bases). The germline V gene has CDR1 SGHAT and CDR2 FQNNGV. The V end was cut by 5 bases, the J end by 0 bases, with 11 bases between. The CDR3 runs to 14 residues. Here the CDR3 DNA reads TGTGCCAGCAGCCTGACAGGTAGCTCCTACGAGCAGTACTTC. Protein: CASSLTGSSYEQYF.

The gene calls are TRBV2 and TRBJ2-7; a possible D gene is TRBD2 (6 bases). V was cut by 4 bases and J by 2 bases, with 12 bases left in between. Germline V CDR1 and CDR2: SNHLY, FYNNEI. The CDR3 runs to 14 residues. The CDR3 reads CASSGGEAPYEQYF. The CDR3 DNA reads as TGTGCCAGCAGTGGGGGGGAGGCCCCCTACGAGCAGTACTTC.

This rearrangement joins TRBV4-1 to TRBJ2-3; tentative D call: TRBD1 (6 bases). The germline gives CDR1 MGHRA, CDR2 YSYEKL. The V gene lost 5 bases and the J gene lost 4 bases, with 13 bases spanning the gap. This CDR3 has 14 amino acids. CDR3 amino acids: CASSSVYRADTQYF. CDR3 sequence (DNA): TGCGCCAGCAGCTCAGTATACAGGGCAGATACGCAGTATTTT.

J is TRBJ1-2 and V is TRBV5-6, with D uncertain. Trimming removed 6 bases at V and 2 bases at J, with 11 bases between. Germline values: CDR1 SGHDT, CDR2 YYEEEE. The CDR3 has 13 residues. CDR3: CASTVGTNYGYTF. The CDR3 DNA sequence: TGTGCCAGCACCGTTGGCACCAACTATGGCTACACCTTC.

The chain is built from TRBV28 and TRBJ2-7, with 8 positions matching TRBD1. CDR1 is MDHEN and CDR2 is SYDVKM in the germline V gene. This CDR3 is 15 amino acids long. V shed 3 bases, J shed 3 bases, and the junction held 7 bases outside the gene matches. DNA for the CDR3: TGTGCCAGCAGTTTCAGGGGGCTGGCGGTCTACGAGCAGTACTTC. Protein sequence: CASSFRGLAVYEQYF.

CDR3 region: CASSGLGSSTDTQYF. Written as DNA, the CDR3 is TGTGCCAGCAGCGGACTGGGGTCTAGCACAGATACGCAGTATTTT. The chain combines TRBV7-2 with TRBJ2-3, with D perhaps TRBD2 (5 bases). V lost 5 bases and J 0 bases, leaving 12 bases between the germline ends. This CDR3 is 15 amino acids long. Germline V gene lookup returns CDR1 SGHTA and CDR2 FQGNSA.

The rearrangement uses TRBV15 and TRBJ1-5; D might be TRBD1 (6 bases). The V and J ends lost 2 bases and 6 bases respectively, with 17 bases between them. Germline-derived CDR1 and CDR2 are LNHNV and YYDKDF (reference sequence). This CDR3 is 16 amino acids long. CDR3 protein: CATSRHTRGSIQPQHF. The CDR3 nucleotides are TGTGCCACCAGCAGACATACCAGGGGATCGATTCAGCCCCAGCATTTT. Full variable domain (remainder filled in from reference TRBV15 and TRBJ1-5): DAMVIQNPRYQVTQFGKPVTLSCSQTLNHNVMYWYQQKSSQAPKLLFHYYDKDFNNEADTPDNFQSRRPNTSFCFLDIRSPGLGDTAMYLCATSRHTRGSIQPQHFGDGTRLSIL.

The chain employs TRBV28 and TRBJ1-2, with TRBD1 matching 9 bases. The germline CDR1 and CDR2 sequences are MDHEN and SYDVKM. V was clipped by 7 bases and J by 8 bases; unmatched bases: 11. CDR3 length: 14 residues. For the CDR3, the DNA is TGTGCCAGCATGATTCCTGGGACAGGGCGAGGCTACACCTTC. It codes for CASMIPGTGRGYTF.